Following are 9 T cell receptor beta chains from one sample sequenced in a study of blood T cell repertoires in COVID-19. Produced via immunoSEQ multiplex PCR; TCRdb's table is partial and in-frame only. The sample yields some 80,000 clones, roughly 85% seen once. What was sequenced was peripheral blood. The receptors derive from a woman in her 70s with acute or convalescent COVID-19.

The chain has TRBV9 and TRBJ2-1, with 10 bases aligning to TRBD2. This CDR3 is 15 amino acids long. J lost 1 base, V lost 2 bases, and 0 bases had no gene match. Per the germline V gene, CDR1 is SGDLS and CDR2 is YYNGEE. The CDR3 region is CASSVSGGSYNEQFF. CDR3 in DNA: TGTGCCAGCAGCGTTAGCGGGGGGTCCTACAATGAGCAGTTCTTC.

V is TRBV6-5 and J is TRBJ2-3, with 9 bases fitting TRBD2. The trim removed 8 bases at V and 9 bases at J, leaving 12 bases unmatched. The V gene's germline CDR1 is MNHEY and CDR2 SVGAGI. There are 14 residues in the CDR3. The CDR3 sequence: CASSTSGNDGTQYF. The CDR3 region has the DNA TGTGCCAGCTCGACTAGCGGCAACGATGGGACGCAGTATTTT.

A single count supports this clone. This sequence joins TRBV11-2 and TRBJ1-1, with a weak D call TRBD1 (5 bases). Germline loops: CDR1 SGHAT, CDR2 FQNNGV. V lost 8 bases, J lost 0 bases, and 10 bases lay in between. This CDR3 region has 13 residues. In nucleotides, the CDR3 is TGTGCCAGCGGATGGGGGGTGAACACTGAAGCTTTCTTT. It translates to CASGWGVNTEAFF.

The chain links TRBV19 to TRBJ2-1; TRBD2 might be the D (6 bases). Trimming removed 4 bases at V and 5 bases at J, with 15 bases between. The germline gives CDR1 LNHDA, CDR2 SQIVND (reference sequence). The CDR3 covers 15 residues. CDR3 coding DNA: TGTGCCAGTAGTAGGAGATCCGGGACTCACAATGAGCAGTTCTTC. Its translation is CASSRRSGTHNEQFF.

V usage is TRBV30 and J usage is TRBJ1-2, with 10 bases that match TRBD1. Germline CDR1 is GTSNPN and CDR2 is SVGIG (reference sequence). After removal of 5 bases from V and 6 bases from J, the junction contained 15 bases not matched to a gene. The CDR3 has 16 residues. CDR3 nucleotides: TGTGCCTGGGAAAGGTTGACAGGGGGCGCAAGGAATGGCTACACCTTC. As protein: CAWERLTGGARNGYTF.

The CDR3 reads CASSQGRGGARQPQHF. The CDR3 DNA follows: TGCGCCAGCAGCCAAGGTCGAGGGGGGGCGCGGCAGCCCCAGCATTTT. The rearrangement joins TRBV4-1 to TRBJ1-5; TRBD1 might be the D (6 bases). V shed 1 base and J shed 7 bases, with 17 bases lying between them. CDR1 is MGHRA and CDR2 is YSYEKL in the germline V gene. The CDR3 has 16 residues.

The chain combines TRBV6-5 with TRBJ2-5; 9 bases are a match to TRBD1. This CDR3 spans 13 amino acids. Germline V gene data show CDR1 as MNHEY and CDR2 as SVGAGI. Unmatched junction bases numbered 2, after V lost 6 bases and J lost 3 bases. DNA for the CDR3: TGTGCCAGCAGCAGGGACAGGGAAGAGACCCAGTACTTC. This translates into CASSRDREETQYF.

V gene TRBV7-9 combines with J gene TRBJ2-2; 7 nucleotides align to TRBD2. The germline CDR1 and CDR2 sequences are SEHNR and FQNEAQ (reference sequence). This CDR3 contains 16 residues. Trimming removed 1 base from V and 4 bases from J; junction bases left unmatched: 6. The CDR3 DNA is TGTGCCAGCAGCTTAGAGCGGGGATCTTTCACCGGGGAGCTGTTTTTT. This codes for CASSLERGSFTGELFF.

The chain links TRBV29-1 to TRBJ2-5; TRBD1 aligns across 9 bases. After removal of 5 bases from V and 5 bases from J, the junction contained 12 bases not matched to a gene. This CDR3 spans 15 amino acids. Germline-derived CDR1 and CDR2 are SQVTM and ANQGSEA. CDR3 sequence reads: CSVQTGGGGGETQYF. CDR3 nucleotides: TGCAGCGTTCAAACAGGGGGCGGCGGTGGGGAGACCCAGTACTTC.